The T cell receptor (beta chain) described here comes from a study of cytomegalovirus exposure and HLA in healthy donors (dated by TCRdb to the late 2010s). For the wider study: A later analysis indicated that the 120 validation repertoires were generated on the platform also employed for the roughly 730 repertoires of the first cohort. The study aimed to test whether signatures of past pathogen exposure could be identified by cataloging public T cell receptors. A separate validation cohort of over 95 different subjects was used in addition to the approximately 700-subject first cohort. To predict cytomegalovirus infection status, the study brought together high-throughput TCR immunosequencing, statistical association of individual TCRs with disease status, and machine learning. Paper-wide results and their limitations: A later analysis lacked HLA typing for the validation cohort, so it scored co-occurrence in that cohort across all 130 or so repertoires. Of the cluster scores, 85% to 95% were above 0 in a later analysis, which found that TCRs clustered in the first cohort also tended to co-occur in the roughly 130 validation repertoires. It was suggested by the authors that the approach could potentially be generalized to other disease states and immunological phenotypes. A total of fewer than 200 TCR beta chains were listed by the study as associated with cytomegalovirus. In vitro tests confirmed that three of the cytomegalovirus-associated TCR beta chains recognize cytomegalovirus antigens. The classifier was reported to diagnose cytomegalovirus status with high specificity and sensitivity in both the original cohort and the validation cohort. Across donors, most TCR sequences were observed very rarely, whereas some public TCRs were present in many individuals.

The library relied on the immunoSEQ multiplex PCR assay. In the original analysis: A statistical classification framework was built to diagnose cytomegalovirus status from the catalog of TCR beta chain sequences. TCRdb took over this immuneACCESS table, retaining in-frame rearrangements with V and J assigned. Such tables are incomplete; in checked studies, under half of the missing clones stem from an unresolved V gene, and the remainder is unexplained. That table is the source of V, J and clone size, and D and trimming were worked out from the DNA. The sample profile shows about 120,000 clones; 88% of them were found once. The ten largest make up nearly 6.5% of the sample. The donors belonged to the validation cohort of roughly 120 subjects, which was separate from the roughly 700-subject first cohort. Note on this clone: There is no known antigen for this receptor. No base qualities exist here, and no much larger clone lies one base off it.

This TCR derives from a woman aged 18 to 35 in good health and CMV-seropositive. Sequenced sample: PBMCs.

Read as DNA, the sequence is TGTGCCAGCAGCGTATTAGGGGAGGGGGGGCAAGCCTATGGCTACACCTTC. It specifies CASSVLGEGGQAYGYTF. The V gene is TRBV9 and the J gene is TRBJ1-2; 6 matching bases give a weak D call of TRBD1. Relative to germline, V is 1 base shorter and J is 4 bases shorter, with 20 bases between their ends. The germline V gene gives CDR1 as SGDLS and CDR2 as YYNGEE. From the cysteine through the phenylalanine, the CDR3 covers 17 amino acids. The sequence is cut down to CDR3 DNA, 51 bases in frame from base 1.